These 5 T cell receptor beta chains originate from one sample sequenced in a study of control samples from healthy donors and cancer patients. Sequenced by immunoSEQ multiplex PCR; TCRdb stores in-frame clones only, minus some. The top ten hold around 15% of the sample, which has about 160,000 clones, roughly 94% seen once. The sequencing input was PBMCs. The receptors stem from a man aged 55 to 70 with colorectal cancer.

The chain combines TRBV15 with TRBJ1-2; 9 nucleotides match TRBD1. V was clipped by 2 bases and J by 5 bases; unmatched bases: 9. The CDR3 totals 16 residues. In germline, CDR1 is LNHNV, CDR2 YYDKDF (reference sequence). CDR3 nucleotide sequence: TGTGCCACCAGCAGAAACCGGGACAGGGTCATATATGGCTACACCTTC. Translation: CATSRNRDRVIYGYTF.

This chain connects TRBV18 to TRBJ2-7; D gene uncertain. Trimming took off 2 bases at V and 7 bases at J, with 9 bases between the two ends. In germline, CDR1 is KGHSH, CDR2 LQKENI. This CDR3 has 12 amino acids. The DNA of the CDR3 is TGTGCCAGCTCACCAGCTGGGGTTGAGCAGTACTTC. It specifies CASSPAGVEQYF.

V and J are TRBV5-1 and TRBJ1-2; D gene unclear. Per germline, CDR1 SGHRS and CDR2 YFSETQ. The CDR3 length is 13 residues. Trimming shortened V by 2 bases and J by 6 bases, and 11 bases separated the two germline ends. This chain's CDR3 is CASSFRGDDGYTF. The CDR3 DNA reads as TGCGCCAGCAGCTTTAGAGGCGACGATGGCTACACCTTC.

The chain recombines TRBV6-2 or TRBV6-3 with TRBJ1-2, with D possibly matching TRBD1 (5 bases). V dropped 0 bases and J dropped 5 bases, with 7 bases sitting between them. The CDR3 is 13 amino acids. Germline CDR1 and CDR2: MNHEY and SVGEGT. CDR3 region: CASSYSGGYGYTF. CDR3 coding DNA: TGTGCCAGCAGTTACTCTGGGGGGTATGGCTACACCTTC.

The rearrangement links TRBV11-2 to TRBJ2-7; D is possibly TRBD1 (6 bases). Trimming removed 3 bases from V and 6 bases from J, with 15 bases in between. The CDR3 is 14 residues long. Germline assignment: CDR1 SGHAT and CDR2 FQNNGV. CDR3 protein: CASSLLQGRSEQYF. DNA of the CDR3: TGTGCCAGCAGCTTGCTACAGGGTCGCTCCGAGCAGTACTTC.